These 21 T cell receptor beta chains were all obtained from the same sample, sequenced in a study of identical twins. TCRdb re-called the 5' RACE reads through MiXCR, storing one row per CDR3 protein. The sample includes roughly 1.6 million distinct CDR3 sequences, about 32% of them seen just once. The sample was cord blood. The receptor set was obtained from a newborn girl in good health.

Only a few counts were recorded for this clonotype. The chain is built from TRBV5-1 and TRBJ2-3; TRBD2 agrees at 9 bases. The CDR3 is 17 amino acids. The J segment lost 0 bases and the V segment lost 4 bases, leaving 9 bases of the junction unmatched. The germline V gene has CDR1 SGHRS and CDR2 YFSETQ. The CDR3 reads CASSPPTLAGSTDTQYF. The CDR3 DNA follows: TGCGCCAGCAGCCCCCCCACTCTAGCGGGGAGCACAGATACGCAGTATTTT.

The CDR3 loop is CASSLLQGANSPLHF. As DNA, the CDR3 is TGTGCCAGCAGCTTACTGCAGGGGGCTAATTCACCCCTCCACTTT. This rearrangement joins TRBV5-8 to TRBJ1-6, with TRBD1 matching over 8 bases. Germline loops: CDR1 SGHTS, CDR2 YDEGEE. There are 15 residues in the CDR3. J was trimmed by 6 bases and V by 2 bases; bases with no gene match: 4.

The gene calls are TRBV5-1 and TRBJ2-1; D not certain. The germline V gene has CDR1 SGHRS and CDR2 YFSETQ. CDR3 length: 14 amino acids. V gave up 4 bases and J gave up 2 bases, with 10 bases separating them. CDR3 nucleotides: TGCGCCAGCAGCAAAAGGCCTCCCTACAATGAGCAGTTCTTC. Its translation: CASSKRPPYNEQFF.

This clonotype was observed at least ten times. This chain uses TRBV5-1 with TRBJ2-3; 9 positions match TRBD1. Germline CDR1 is SGHRS and CDR2 is YFSETQ. Trimming took 3 bases from V and 1 from J; bases not matched to a gene: 3. CDR3 length: 15 amino acids. The CDR3 is CASSSQGAGTDTQYF. The CDR3 bases are TGCGCCAGCAGCTCACAGGGGGCAGGCACAGATACGCAGTATTTT.

The genes are TRBV7-9 and TRBJ2-1; 9 bases align to TRBD1. Germline V gives CDR1 SEHNR, CDR2 FQNEAQ (reference sequence). This CDR3 contains 17 residues. The ends lost 2 bases at V and 4 bases at J; junction bases unmatched: 9. As DNA, the CDR3 is TGTGCCAGCAGCTTAACCGGGACAGGGTGGCCATACAATGAGCAGTTCTTC. Translating it yields CASSLTGTGWPYNEQFF.

The V gene is TRBV15, the J gene TRBJ2-4; D is unresolved. Trimming took 3 bases from V and 0 from J, leaving 9 bases between them. The CDR3 length is 15 residues. Per germline, CDR1 LNHNV and CDR2 YYDKDF (reference sequence). The CDR3 nucleotides read TGTGCCACCAGCAGGGATGCACTAGCCAAAAACATTCAGTACTTC. Translating gives CATSRDALAKNIQYF.

The V and J genes are TRBV9 and TRBJ2-7; TRBD2 agrees at 7 bases. Germline lookup yields CDR1 SGDLS and CDR2 YYNGEE. The CDR3 sequence is 14 residues long. The V segment lost 1 base and the J segment 4 bases; nucleotides outside the gene matches: 5. The CDR3 sequence: CASSVNQRGYEQYF. The CDR3 DNA is TGTGCCAGCAGCGTAAACCAGCGGGGATACGAGCAGTACTTC. Complete variable domain (other parts from reference TRBV9 and TRBJ2-7): DSGVTQTPKHLITATGQRVTLRCSPRSGDLSVYWYQQSLDQGLQFLIQYYNGEERAKGNILERFSAQQFPDLHSELNLSSLELGDSALYFCASSVNQRGYEQYFGPGTRLTVT.

The V call is TRBV2, the J call TRBJ2-4; tentative D call: TRBD1 (5 bases). CDR3 length equals 15 residues. Trimming pared 8 bases from V and 0 bases from J, leaving 14 bases between. CDR1 and CDR2 from the germline V gene are SNHLY and FYNNEI. Here the CDR3 reads CASQQSGLAKNIQYF. Written as DNA, the CDR3 is TGTGCCAGCCAACAATCAGGGCTAGCCAAAAACATTCAGTACTTC.

This clonotype occurred a few times. The chain links TRBV10-3 to TRBJ2-5; 10 bases match TRBD1. The end of the DNA is better explained by TRBJ2-7, so the J call may be wrong. CDR1 and CDR2 from the germline V gene are ENHRY and SYGVKD. The CDR3 length is 15 residues. In DNA form, the CDR3 reads TGTGCCACCCTTGGCATTGACAGGGGGCCTCCCGAGCAGTACTTC. Residues: CATLGIDRGPPEQYF.

This clonotype was observed at least ten times. The rearrangement joins TRBV29-1 to TRBJ1-2; 8 bases map to TRBD1. In germline, CDR1 is SQVTM, CDR2 ANQGSEA. This CDR3 has 12 residues. V was clipped by 6 bases and J by 8 bases; unmatched bases: 8. As DNA, the CDR3 is TGCAGCGTGGAGGGACAGGTGGAAGGCTACACCTTC. Translation: CSVEGQVEGYTF.

This clonotype was detected many times. The gene calls are TRBV29-1 and TRBJ2-7; D ambiguous. Trimming took off 2 bases at V and 0 bases at J, with 8 bases between the two ends. Germline V gene lookup returns CDR1 SQVTM and CDR2 ANQGSEA. The CDR3 has 13 residues. The CDR3 here is CSVELFSSYEQYF. CDR3 nucleotides: TGCAGCGTTGAATTGTTTAGCTCCTACGAGCAGTACTTC.

In this sample, this clonotype turned up a few times. The rearrangement links TRBV7-8 to TRBJ2-5; D perhaps matches TRBD2 (6 bases). The CDR3 is 13 residues long. V gave up 1 base and J gave up 11 bases, with 14 bases separating them. Germline assignment: CDR1 SGHVS and CDR2 FQNEAQ. Here the CDR3 reads CASSLEGRGKQYF. The CDR3 region has the DNA TGTGCCAGCAGCTTAGAAGGGCGGGGAAAGCAGTACTTC.

This clonotype has only a few counts. The CDR3 sequence: CSVGGLETQYF. The DNA for the CDR3 is TGCAGCGTTGGGGGACTAGAGACCCAGTACTTC. The gene calls are TRBV29-1 and TRBJ2-5; weak D call: TRBD2 (6 bases). Per germline, CDR1 SQVTM and CDR2 ANQGSEA. V gave up 4 bases and J gave up 4 bases, with 7 bases separating them. The length of the CDR3 is 11 residues.

The J gene is TRBJ2-1, the V gene TRBV29-1, with 7 bases lining up with TRBD1. There are 12 residues in the CDR3. The V and J ends lost 4 bases and 7 bases, in that order; junction bases with no gene match: 4. CDR1 and CDR2 from the germline V gene are SQVTM and ANQGSEA. The CDR3 DNA is TGCAGCGTTGGGAAGGGGGCGAATGAGCAGTTCTTC. Its protein is CSVGKGANEQFF.

The J gene is TRBJ2-1, the V gene TRBV24-1, with TRBD1 matching 12 bases. Trimming removed 9 bases from V and 3 bases from J; junction bases left unmatched: 2. Germline assignment: CDR1 KGHDR and CDR2 SFDVKD. The CDR3 consists of 14 residues. This CDR3 is CATGDRGHYNEQFF. For the CDR3, the DNA is TGTGCCACCGGGGACAGGGGGCACTACAATGAGCAGTTCTTC.

The sample holds many counts of this clonotype. The J gene is TRBJ2-3, the V gene TRBV29-1; TRBD1 aligns across 8 bases. The CDR3 length is 14 residues. Germline CDR1 SQVTM, CDR2 ANQGSEA. V lost 5 bases and J lost 0; bases outside the gene matches: 4. The CDR3 coding sequence is TGCAGCGTTCCAGGGGGCACTAGCACAGATACGCAGTATTTT. Amino acid sequence: CSVPGGTSTDTQYF.

In this sample, this clonotype turned up a few times. The chain employs TRBV3-1 and TRBJ2-3; D is possibly TRBD2 (5 bases). The CDR3 contains 16 residues. CDR1 is LGHDT and CDR2 is YNNKEL in the germline V gene (reference sequence). V lost 1 base, J lost 0 bases, and 11 bases lay in between. CDR3 residues: CASSQVDGGSTDTQYF. CDR3 bases: TGTGCCAGCAGCCAAGTTGATGGAGGTAGCACAGATACGCAGTATTTT.

The V and J genes are TRBV12-3 or TRBV12-4 and TRBJ2-7, with 13 bases that match TRBD2. This CDR3 region has 16 residues. The trim removed 3 bases at V and 5 bases at J, leaving 7 bases unmatched. The CDR3 protein is CASSFPTSGRSDEQYF. The CDR3 DNA reads as TGTGCCAGCAGTTTCCCGACTAGCGGGAGGTCAGACGAGCAGTACTTC.

V and J are TRBV20-1 and TRBJ1-6, with D possibly being TRBD1 (6 bases). Germline CDR1 DFQATT, CDR2 SNEGSKA (reference sequence). Trimming took 0 bases from V and 7 from J, leaving 10 bases between them. The CDR3 is 14 amino acids. CDR3 residues: CSARDGGANSPLHF. The CDR3 nucleotides are TGCAGTGCTAGAGATGGGGGCGCGAATTCACCCCTCCACTTT.

This clonotype was detected only a few times. The rearrangement links TRBV2 to TRBJ2-5, with D possibly TRBD2 on 6 matching bases. CDR1 is SNHLY and CDR2 is FYNNEI in the germline V gene. This CDR3 comprises 15 residues. V lost 1 base, J lost 4 bases, and 13 bases lay in between. DNA of the CDR3: TGTGCCAGCAGTGAAGGGTCTTCGGGAGCAGAGACCCAGTACTTC. This encodes CASSEGSSGAETQYF. Full variable domain (rest looked up from reference TRBV2 and TRBJ2-5): EPEVTQTPSHQVTQMGQEVILRCVPISNHLYFYWYRQILGQKVEFLVSFYNNEISEKSEIFDDQFSVERPDGSNFTLKIRSTKLEDSAMYFCASSEGSSGAETQYFGPGTRLLVL.

This chain uses TRBV7-9 with TRBJ2-1; TRBD2 aligns across 11 bases. The CDR3 is made up of 15 amino acids. V was pared by 6 bases and J by 4 bases, with 5 bases of the junction left unmatched. Looked up from germline, CDR1 is SEHNR and CDR2 is FQNEAQ (reference sequence). Here the CDR3 reads CASRPTSGEYNEQFF. In DNA form, the CDR3 reads TGTGCCAGCAGGCCGACTAGCGGGGAATACAATGAGCAGTTCTTC.